One T cell receptor beta chain is described in this entry. This clone was counted a single time. The clone's antigen remains unknown. Qualities for individual bases were not recorded, and no much larger clone is one base off. This record belongs to a study of T cell responses to AZD1222 COVID-19 vaccine (dated by TCRdb to about 2021). Looking at the study overall: TCR sequencing covered over 230 trial participants: 200 to 210 given two doses of AZD1222 and 26 given two doses of MenACWY control vaccine. Trial participants were enrolled into age subgroups of 18-55, 56-69 and 70-plus years, which contained about 150, 27 and 61 TCR-sequenced participants, respectively. The study at large found these results: A significant rise in spike-specific TCR breadth and depth was observed after two AZD1222 doses relative to day 0 and relative to MenACWY recipients. Most participants were white British and females outnumbered males, and the authors suggested that clonal diversity may have been underestimated. Only 5 to 7 AZD1222 recipients were SARS-CoV-2 seropositive at baseline, limiting conclusions about previously exposed vaccinees. Epitopes outside the regions mutated in the B.1.351 and B.1.1.7 variants were reportedly recognized by nearly half of the unique spike-specific TCRs. The 56-69-year group was small, and its depth increase did not reach significance, likely because of low power. Vaccine-associated CD4 TCRs spanned the whole spike protein, with dominant responses in regions 160-218 and 743-854. No day 14 peak-response samples were available, so repertoires were characterized only after the peak T cell response.

Read against the paper, the sample's time point label means: sample from adult after SARS-CoV-2 infection, after symptom onset. A couple of convalescent COVID-19 patients, sampled after symptom onset from adults with prior SARS-CoV-2 infection, were also TCR-sequenced for comparison. The CDR1 and CDR2 encoded by the germline V gene (reference sequence) are SGHNT and YYREEE. Here V drops 3 bases and J drops 8 bases, and the junction holds 7 bases not matched to any gene. Inclusive of the bounding cysteine and phenylalanine, the CDR3 is 15 residues long. Only the CDR3 part of the read is kept: 45 bases, read in frame from the first base. The CDR3 regions of human TCRbeta chains were analyzed by immunosequencing. The authors' pipeline ran thus. Repertoire TCRs were checked for matches against a reference library of SARS-CoV-2-specific TCRs that had been generated using the MIRA antigen-specificity platform. Breadth was defined as the fraction of unique TCRs that were SARS-CoV-2-associated. Depth was defined as the fraction of total T cells that were SARS-CoV-2-associated. Using the MIRA data, each spike-specific TCR was mapped to the spike region that the TCR reacts to and placed in a CD4 or CD8 class. Log10-transformed breadth and depth values were compared by one-way ANOVA with Sidak's multiple comparisons tests. What TCRdb holds here is the immuneACCESS table cut down to in-frame rearrangements. Part of the clones is not present; checked against another copy, under half of the missing clones reflect an unresolved V gene, and the others are unexplained. Clonal size and the V and J genes are those of that table, whereas D and trimming came from the DNA. In all, the sample holds 150,000 or so clones, and about nine tenths of those were seen once. The top ten clones comprise roughly 6.9% of the sample.

This specimen was peripheral blood, taken after recovery from COVID-19. Here the chain combines TRBV5-4 and TRBJ2-1, with 11 bases aligning to TRBD1. The receptor comes from an adult who had recovered from COVID-19. The DNA reads TGTGCCAGCAGCTCCCGGGACAGGGGGAGTGATGAGCAGTTCTTC. It translates to CASSSRDRGSDEQFF.